The rows below give T cell receptor beta chains drawn from one sample of a study of blood T cell repertoires in COVID-19. Only in-frame clones appear in the TCRdb table, and some are missing; sequencing was by immunoSEQ multiplex PCR. The sample includes almost 200,000 clones, roughly nine tenths of them seen just once. The sample consisted of PBMCs or T cells enriched from blood (not recorded which). The source is a woman younger than 35 who had recovered from COVID-19. The CDR3 runs from the conserved cysteine through the conserved F or W. Expanded clones get a size class; other rows say once, few or many, or leave the size out.

clone_size,v_call,cdr3_aa
-,TRBV7-9,CASSLSRGHDSPLHF
-,TRBV28,CASSLRQRDTEAFF
-,TRBV7-9,CASSYTGNYGYTF
once,TRBV7-9,CASSFLQGNYGYTF
-,TRBV5-1,CASSHVRDRRNTGELFF
-,TRBV3-1/TRBV3-2,CASKKQNLAGGSTDTQYF
-,TRBV25-1,CASRTGTSGGASETQYF
-,TRBV7-2,CASRKLEGTGGFVRGAFF
-,TRBV2,CASSLLDFLSSYNEQFF
-,TRBV3-1/TRBV3-2,CASSQDATGDGYTF
-,TRBV2,CASSDGTSGSTDTQYF
-,TRBV24-1,CATSDPGVKPTDTQYF
few,TRBV28,CASRSPTGGNSPLHF